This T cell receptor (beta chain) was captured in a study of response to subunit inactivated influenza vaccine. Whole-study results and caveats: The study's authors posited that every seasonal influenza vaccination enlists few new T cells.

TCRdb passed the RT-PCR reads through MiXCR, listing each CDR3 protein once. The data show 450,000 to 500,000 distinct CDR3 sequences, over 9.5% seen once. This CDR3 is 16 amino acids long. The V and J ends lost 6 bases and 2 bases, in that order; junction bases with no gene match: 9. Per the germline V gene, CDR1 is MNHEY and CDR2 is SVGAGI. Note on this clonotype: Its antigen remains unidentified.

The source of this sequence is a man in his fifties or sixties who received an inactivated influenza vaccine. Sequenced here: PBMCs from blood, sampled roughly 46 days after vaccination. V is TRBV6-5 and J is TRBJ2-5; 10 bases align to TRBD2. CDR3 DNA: TGTGCCAGCAGCTTAGGACTAGCGGTGGCACAAGAGACCCAGTACTTC. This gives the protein CASSLGLAVAQETQYF.